The present TCR beta chain was sequenced within a study of OX40 agonist ivuxolimab in advanced cancers. Per the germline V gene, CDR1 is SGHAT and CDR2 is FQNNGV. This CDR3 region has 15 residues. J was trimmed by 3 bases and V by 5 bases; bases with no gene match: 6. The repertoire was sequenced with immunoSEQ multiplex PCR; TCRdb's copy has only in-frame clones and lacks some. The table includes under 20,000 clones, about 89% detected once. The sequence was collected from an adult with an advanced solid tumor such as melanoma, head and neck, liver or kidney cancer. The sample in question was CD4+ or CD8+ T cells sorted from blood, obtained in a trial of the OX40 agonist ivuxolimab. The chain combines TRBV11-2 with TRBJ2-7; 11 bases are a match to TRBD2. CDR3 nucleotide sequence: TGTGCCAGCAGCCAACCCGGGACTAGCGGCTACGAGCAGTACTTC. Translating it yields CASSQPGTSGYEQYF.